Reported below is one T cell receptor beta chain. Treatment described: randomized to nivolumab then ipilimumab (arm A) or the reverse (arm B). This CDR3 has 15 amino acids. The V gene's germline CDR1 is MGHRA and CDR2 YSYEKL. V dropped 3 bases and J dropped 2 bases, with 11 bases sitting between them. The sample comes from a study of sequential checkpoint blockade in melanoma. Overall study context: Randomization was 1:1 between first-line nivolumab→ipilimumab and ipilimumab→nivolumab.

Clones were read by immunoSEQ multiplex PCR, and TCRdb kept only the in-frame ones, dropping some. The data contain 35,000 to 40,000 clones, more than 25% of them singletons. The sequenced sample was tumor tissue (inferred from file names), obtained from a patient given nivolumab and ipilimumab in sequence. The TCR sequence derives from a human donor with melanoma. This rearrangement joins TRBV4-1 to TRBJ1-3; D perhaps matches TRBD1 (6 bases). The CDR3 region is CASSQARGTGNTIYF. In DNA, the CDR3 is TGCGCCAGCAGCCAGGCCAGGGGAACTGGAAACACCATATATTTT.